This T cell receptor beta chain was sequenced in a study of PD-L1 blockade in urothelial cancer. On the study more broadly: In 2014 therapy began: atezolizumab 1,200 mg intravenously every 3 weeks. About 90% of the 29 patients were males with bladder-origin urothelial cancer. When blood samples were assessed, the median T cell count was about 130,000.

V lost 3 bases and J lost 10, with 16 bases in between. Germline CDR1 is LNHDA and CDR2 is SQIVND (reference sequence). CDR3 length: 14 amino acids. Patients' urothelial carcinoma was locally advanced or metastatic. Measured with immunoSEQ multiplex PCR; TCRdb has only the in-frame clones, and not every one. The data contain 55,000 to 70,000 clones, about 86% of them singletons. The source of this sequence is a man in his fifties or sixties with urothelial cancer. The chain links TRBV19 to TRBJ1-5; D is perhaps TRBD1 (5 bases). Source: PBMCs, taken around atezolizumab (anti-PD-L1) treatment. CDR3 residues: CASSISVGARPQHF. The CDR3 DNA reads as TGTGCCAGTAGTATTTCAGTTGGGGCCCGTCCCCAGCATTTT. The whole variable domain, filled in from reference TRBV19 and TRBJ1-5, reads DGGITQSPKYLFRKEGQNVTLSCEQNLNHDAMYWYRQDPGQGLRLIYYSQIVNDFQKGDIAEGYSVSREKKESFPLTVTSAQKNPTAFYLCASSISVGARPQHFGDGTRLSIL.